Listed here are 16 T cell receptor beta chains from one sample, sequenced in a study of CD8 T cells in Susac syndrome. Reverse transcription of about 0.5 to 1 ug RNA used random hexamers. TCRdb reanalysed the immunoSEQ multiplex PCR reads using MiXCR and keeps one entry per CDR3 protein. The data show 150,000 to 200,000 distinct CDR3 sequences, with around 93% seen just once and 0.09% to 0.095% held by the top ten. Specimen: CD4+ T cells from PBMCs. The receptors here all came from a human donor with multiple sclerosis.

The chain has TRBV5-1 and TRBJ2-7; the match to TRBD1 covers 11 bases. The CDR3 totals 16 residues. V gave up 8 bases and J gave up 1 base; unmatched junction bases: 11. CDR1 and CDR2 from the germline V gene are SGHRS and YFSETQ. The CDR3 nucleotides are TGCGCCAGTAATAAATGGGGGACAGGGGGATCCTACGAGCAGTACTTC. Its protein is CASNKWGTGGSYEQYF.

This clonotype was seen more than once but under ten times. The CDR3: CASRLQGVSYEQYF. In DNA, the CDR3 is TGTGCCAGCAGATTACAGGGTGTTTCCTACGAGCAGTACTTC. The V call is TRBV2, the J call TRBJ2-7; D may be TRBD1 (6 bases). CDR3 length: 14 amino acids. V gave up 6 bases and J gave up 1 base, with 13 bases separating them. The germline V gene encodes CDR1 SNHLY and CDR2 FYNNEI.

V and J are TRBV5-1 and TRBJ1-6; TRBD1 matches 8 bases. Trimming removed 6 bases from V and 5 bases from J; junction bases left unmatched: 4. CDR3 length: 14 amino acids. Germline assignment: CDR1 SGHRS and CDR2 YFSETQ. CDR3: CASTTGADNSPLHF. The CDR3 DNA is TGCGCCAGCACGACAGGGGCGGATAATTCACCCCTCCACTTT.

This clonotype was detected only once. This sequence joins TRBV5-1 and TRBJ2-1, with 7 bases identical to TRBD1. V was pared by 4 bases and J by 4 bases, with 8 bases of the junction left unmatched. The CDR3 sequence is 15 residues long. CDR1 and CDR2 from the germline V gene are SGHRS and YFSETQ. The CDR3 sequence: CASSPGPGGYNEQFF. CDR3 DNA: TGCGCCAGCAGCCCTGGGCCAGGGGGTTACAATGAGCAGTTCTTC.

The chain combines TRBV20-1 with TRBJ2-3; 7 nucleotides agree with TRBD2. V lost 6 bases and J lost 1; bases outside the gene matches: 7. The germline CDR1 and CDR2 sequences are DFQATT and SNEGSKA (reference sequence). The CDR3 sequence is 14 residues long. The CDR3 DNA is TGCAGTGCCCCCTCGGCGGGGGGCACAGATACGCAGTATTTT. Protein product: CSAPSAGGTDTQYF.

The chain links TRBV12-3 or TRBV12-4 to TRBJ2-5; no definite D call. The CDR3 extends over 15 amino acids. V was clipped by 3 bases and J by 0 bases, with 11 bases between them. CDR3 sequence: CASSFRRNYQETQYF. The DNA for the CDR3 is TGTGCCAGCAGTTTCCGGCGGAACTACCAAGAGACCCAGTACTTC.

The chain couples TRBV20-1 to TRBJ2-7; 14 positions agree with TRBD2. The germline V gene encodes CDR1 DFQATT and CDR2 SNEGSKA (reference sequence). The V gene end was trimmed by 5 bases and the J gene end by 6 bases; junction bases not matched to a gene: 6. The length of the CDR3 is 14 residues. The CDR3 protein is CSAATGLAGGEQYF. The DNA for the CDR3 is TGCAGTGCTGCTACCGGACTAGCGGGAGGCGAGCAGTACTTC.

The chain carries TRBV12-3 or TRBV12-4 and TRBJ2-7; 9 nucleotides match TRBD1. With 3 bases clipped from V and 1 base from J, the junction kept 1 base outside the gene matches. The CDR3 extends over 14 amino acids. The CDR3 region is CASSFDRGSYEQYF. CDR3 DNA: TGTGCCAGCAGTTTCGACAGGGGGTCCTACGAGCAGTACTTC.

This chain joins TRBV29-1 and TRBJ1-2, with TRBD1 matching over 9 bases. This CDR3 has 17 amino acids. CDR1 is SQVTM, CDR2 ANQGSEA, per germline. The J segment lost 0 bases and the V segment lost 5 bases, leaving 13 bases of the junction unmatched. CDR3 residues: CSVPGAGQGSSNYGYTF. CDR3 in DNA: TGCAGCGTTCCGGGGGCGGGACAGGGTTCCTCTAACTATGGCTACACCTTC.

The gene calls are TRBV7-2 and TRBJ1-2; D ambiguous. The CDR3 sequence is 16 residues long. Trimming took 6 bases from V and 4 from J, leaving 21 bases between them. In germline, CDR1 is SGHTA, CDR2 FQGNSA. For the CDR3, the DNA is TGTGCCAGCAGGCAGGCGGACGGCTGGTATGCCTATGGCTACACCTTC. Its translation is CASRQADGWYAYGYTF.

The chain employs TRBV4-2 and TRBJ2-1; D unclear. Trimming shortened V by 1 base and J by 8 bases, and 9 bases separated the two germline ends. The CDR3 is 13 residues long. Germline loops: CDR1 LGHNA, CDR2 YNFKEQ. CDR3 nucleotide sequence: TGTGCCAGCAGCCAAGTTTTCGACGATGAGCAGTTCTTC. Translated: CASSQVFDDEQFF.

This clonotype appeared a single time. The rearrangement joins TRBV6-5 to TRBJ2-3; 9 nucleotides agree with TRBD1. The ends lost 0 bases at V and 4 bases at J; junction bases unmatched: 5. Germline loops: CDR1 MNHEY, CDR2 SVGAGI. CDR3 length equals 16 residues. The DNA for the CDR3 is TGTGCCAGCAGTTACTCAGGGACAGGGCGGGCAGATACGCAGTATTTT. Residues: CASSYSGTGRADTQYF.

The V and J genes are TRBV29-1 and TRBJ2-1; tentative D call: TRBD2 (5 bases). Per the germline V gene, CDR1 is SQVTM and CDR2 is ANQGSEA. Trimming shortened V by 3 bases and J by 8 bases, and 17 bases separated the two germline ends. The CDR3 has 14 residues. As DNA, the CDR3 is TGCAGCGTTGAGAGGCCAGCCAGAGGGCATGAGCAGTTCTTC. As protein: CSVERPARGHEQFF.

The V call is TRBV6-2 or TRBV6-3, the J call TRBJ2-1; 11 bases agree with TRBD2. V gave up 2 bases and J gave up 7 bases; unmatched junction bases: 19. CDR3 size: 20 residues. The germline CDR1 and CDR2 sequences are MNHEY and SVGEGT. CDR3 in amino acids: CASSYTHDWGTSGSANEQFF. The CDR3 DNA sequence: TGTGCCAGCAGTTACACGCACGACTGGGGCACTAGCGGGAGTGCAAATGAGCAGTTCTTC.

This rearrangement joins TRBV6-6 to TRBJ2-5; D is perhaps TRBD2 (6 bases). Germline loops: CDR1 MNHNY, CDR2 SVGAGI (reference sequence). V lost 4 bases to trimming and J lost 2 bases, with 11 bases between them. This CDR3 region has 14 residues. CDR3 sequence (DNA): TGTGCCAGCAGTTTGGGACTTGGACAAGAGACCCAGTACTTC. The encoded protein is CASSLGLGQETQYF.

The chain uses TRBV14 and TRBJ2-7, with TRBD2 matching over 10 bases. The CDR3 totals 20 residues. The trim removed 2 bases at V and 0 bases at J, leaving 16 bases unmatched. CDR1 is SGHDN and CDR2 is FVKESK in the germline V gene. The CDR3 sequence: CASSQTLGVAGGPSSYEQYF. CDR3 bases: TGTGCCAGCAGCCAAACCCTCGGGGTAGCGGGAGGCCCTAGCTCCTACGAGCAGTACTTC.